There are many counts of the clone carrying this TCR beta chain. Time point of the sample: persistent/refractory GD, antithyroid drugs over 5 years with positive TRAb. After RNA was extracted from PBMCs, the TCR library was made from it. The entry originates in a study of regulatory T cells in long-lasting Graves disease. The CDR3 has 13 residues. Germline loops: CDR1 DFQATT, CDR2 SNEGSKA (reference sequence). The V segment lost 7 bases and the J segment 0 bases; nucleotides outside the gene matches: 6. Combining iRepertoire HTBI primers with Arm-PCR of CDR3 regions, the authors built TCR beta libraries. Each CDR3 protein gets one entry after TCRdb re-called the multiplex PCR reads with MiXCR. The sample lists about 470,000 distinct CDR3 sequences, around a fifth seen once, with roughly 7% in the top ten.

V is TRBV20-1 and J is TRBJ2-7; 7 positions agree with TRBD1. This TCR was recovered from a female donor with Graves disease. The source material was peripheral blood mononuclear cells (PBMCs), sampled when the disease was refractory, from a patient treated with antithyroid drugs. The CDR3 loop is CSVPDRVSYEQYF. As DNA, the CDR3 is TGCAGTGTTCCCGACAGGGTCTCCTACGAGCAGTACTTC.